This entry is about one T cell receptor beta chain. The CDR3 extends over 17 amino acids. The V gene end was trimmed by 3 bases and the J gene end by 1 base; junction bases not matched to a gene: 3. The germline CDR1 and CDR2 sequences are SEHNR and FQNEAQ (reference sequence). The sample is drawn from a study of T-cell memory formation after mild COVID-19. Libraries for TCRalpha and TCRbeta carried sample barcodes and unique molecular identifiers via 5'RACE. TCRdb processed the 5' RACE reads anew with MiXCR; each CDR3 protein has one entry. Found here are about 540,000 distinct CDR3 sequences, about a fifth of them singletons; the top ten hold approximately 13%.

This clonotype was obtained from an adult woman who had mild COVID-19 (a few samples of this study predate the infection). Cell type and time point are not known. The chain is built from TRBV7-9 and TRBJ2-2; 12 bases align to TRBD2. The sequencing input was PBMCs or a T cell subset sorted from them (not recorded which). This CDR3 is CASSFRTSGKNTGELFF. The CDR3 DNA reads TGTGCCAGCAGCTTCAGGACTAGCGGGAAGAACACCGGGGAGCTGTTTTTT.